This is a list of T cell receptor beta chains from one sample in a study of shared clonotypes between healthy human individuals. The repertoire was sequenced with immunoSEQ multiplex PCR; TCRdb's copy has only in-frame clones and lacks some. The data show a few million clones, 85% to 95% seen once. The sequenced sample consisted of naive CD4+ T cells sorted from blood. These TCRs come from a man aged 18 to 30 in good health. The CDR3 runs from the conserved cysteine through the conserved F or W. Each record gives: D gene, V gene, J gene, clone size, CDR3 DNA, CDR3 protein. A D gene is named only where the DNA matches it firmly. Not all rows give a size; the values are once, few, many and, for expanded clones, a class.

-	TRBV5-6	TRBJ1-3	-	TGTGCCAGCAGCCTGGCTGGTCCTGGAAACACCATATATTTT	CASSLAGPGNTIYF
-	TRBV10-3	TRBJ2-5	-	TGTGCCATCAGTGAGGCCAGGGGGGAAGAGACCCAGTACTTC	CAISEARGEETQYF
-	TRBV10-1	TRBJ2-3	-	TGCGCCACCGGGACAAGCACAGATACGCAGTATTTT	CATGTSTDTQYF
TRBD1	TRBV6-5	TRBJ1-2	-	TGTGCCAGCAGTTCACCGGGACAGGGGGTAGCAGGCTACACCTTC	CASSSPGQGVAGYTF
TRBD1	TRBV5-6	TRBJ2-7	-	TGTGCCAGCAGCTTGGGGACAGGGGTAGCCTACGAGCAGTACTTC	CASSLGTGVAYEQYF
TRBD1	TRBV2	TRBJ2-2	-	TGTGCCAGCACCCTAGACAGGGGATTGAACACCGGGGAGCTGTTTTTT	CASTLDRGLNTGELFF
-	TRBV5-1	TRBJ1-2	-	TGCGCCAGCAGCTTTGACAGTGGCTATGGCTACACCTTC	CASSFDSGYGYTF
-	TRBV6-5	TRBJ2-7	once	TGTGCCAGCAGTTACTCGCCCGGGGGCCTCTACGAGCAGTACTTC	CASSYSPGGLYEQYF
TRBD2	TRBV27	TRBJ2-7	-	TGTGCCAGCAGTCCCTCAAGCGGGAGCGGATCCTACGAGCAGTACTTC	CASSPSSGSGSYEQYF
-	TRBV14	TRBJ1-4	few	TGTGCCAGCAGCCAACGTATAGGAGAAAAACTGTTTTTT	CASSQRIGEKLFF
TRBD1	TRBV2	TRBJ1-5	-	TGTGCCAGCCAGGGGGAGGGCGCGGGCAATCAGCCCCAGCATTTT	CASQGEGAGNQPQHF
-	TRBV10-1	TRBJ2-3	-	TGCGCCAGCAGTCCCCGAGGGGGAGATACGCAGTATTTT	CASSPRGGDTQYF
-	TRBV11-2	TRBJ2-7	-	TGTGCCAGCAGCGCTTCCATTCGGTTGCACTTC	CASSASIRLHF
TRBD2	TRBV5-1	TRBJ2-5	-	TGCGCCAGCAGCTCGTCGACTAGCGGGGCTCAAGAGACCCAGTACTTC	CASSSSTSGAQETQYF
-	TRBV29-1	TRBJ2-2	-	TGCAGCGTTGCTCCAGGGTGGAACACCGGGGAGCTGTTTTTT	CSVAPGWNTGELFF
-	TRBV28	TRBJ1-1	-	TGTGCCAGCAGTTTTCGCGGGAGAGGAACTGAAGCTTTCTTT	CASSFRGRGTEAFF
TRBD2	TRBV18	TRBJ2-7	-	TGTGCCAGCTCACCACCGATAGCGGGAGGACCCAGAGAGCAGTACTTC	CASSPPIAGGPREQYF
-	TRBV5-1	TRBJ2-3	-	TGCGCCAGCAGCTTGGGACAGGCCCCAGATACGCAGTATTTT	CASSLGQAPDTQYF
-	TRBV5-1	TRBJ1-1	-	TGCGCCAGCAGCTTGGGGGGTGAGAACACTGAAGCTTTCTTT	CASSLGGENTEAFF
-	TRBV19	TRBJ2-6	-	TGTGCCAGTAGTTCCGGGATTTCTGGGGCCAACGTCCTGACTTTC	CASSSGISGANVLTF
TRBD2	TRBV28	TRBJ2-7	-	TGTGCCAGCAGTTTTACGCGGACCCCGGGGGGGCAGTACTTC	CASSFTRTPGGQYF
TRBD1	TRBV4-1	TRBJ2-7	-	TGCGCCAGCAGCCCTCAGGGGGACAGGGCCCACGAGCAGTACTTC	CASSPQGDRAHEQYF
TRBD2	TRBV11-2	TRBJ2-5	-	TGTGCCAGCAGCTTAGGGCCTAGCGGGGGGGGCCGAGAGACCCAGTACTTC	CASSLGPSGGGRETQYF
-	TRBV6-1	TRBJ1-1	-	TGTGCCAGCAGTGAACCAGGGACGAGTGCTTTCTTT	CASSEPGTSAFF
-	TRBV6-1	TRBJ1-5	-	TGTGCCAGCAGTGAAGTTAGGGGGCAGCCCCAGCATTTT	CASSEVRGQPQHF
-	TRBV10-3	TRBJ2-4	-	TGTGCCATCAGTGATAGGGGGGCTCTAGCCAAAAACATTCAGTACTTC	CAISDRGALAKNIQYF
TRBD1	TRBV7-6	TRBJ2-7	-	TGTGCCAGCAGCCCTACAAGACAGGGAACGATCTACGAGCAGTACTTC	CASSPTRQGTIYEQYF
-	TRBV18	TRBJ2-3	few	TGTGCCAGCTCATCGGGCCAGACAGATACGCAGTATTTT	CASSSGQTDTQYF
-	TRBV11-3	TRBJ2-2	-	TGTGCCAGCAGCTTCGATCCCACCGGGGAGCTGTTTTTT	CASSFDPTGELFF
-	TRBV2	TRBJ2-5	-	TGTGCCAGCGCAGAAGAGACCCAGTACTTC	CASAEETQYF
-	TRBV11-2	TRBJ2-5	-	TGTGCCAGCAGCTTGGGACTCATATTCCAAGAGACCCAGTACTTC	CASSLGLIFQETQYF
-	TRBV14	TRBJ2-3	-	TGTGCCAGCAGCCAACGCACAGATACGCAGTATTTT	CASSQRTDTQYF
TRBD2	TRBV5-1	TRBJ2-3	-	TGCGCCAGCAGCTTTCCCCGAAGCTCTAGCGGGAGGTGGACAGATACGCAGTATTTT	CASSFPRSSSGRWTDTQYF
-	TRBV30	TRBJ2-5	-	TGTGCCTGGAGTCCACGGGCCTTTAGGGGGATAAACCAAGAGACCCAGTACTTC	CAWSPRAFRGINQETQYF
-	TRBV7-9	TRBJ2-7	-	TGTGCCAGCAGCTTAGTGGGCGGGTTCGAGCAGTACTTC	CASSLVGGFEQYF
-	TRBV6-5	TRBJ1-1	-	TGTGCCAGCAGTTACTCGAGTATGGCTCCGGCTTTCTTT	CASSYSSMAPAFF
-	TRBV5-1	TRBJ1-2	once	TGCGCCAGCAGCTTGGGGACCATCGGCGGCTATGGCTACACCTTC	CASSLGTIGGYGYTF